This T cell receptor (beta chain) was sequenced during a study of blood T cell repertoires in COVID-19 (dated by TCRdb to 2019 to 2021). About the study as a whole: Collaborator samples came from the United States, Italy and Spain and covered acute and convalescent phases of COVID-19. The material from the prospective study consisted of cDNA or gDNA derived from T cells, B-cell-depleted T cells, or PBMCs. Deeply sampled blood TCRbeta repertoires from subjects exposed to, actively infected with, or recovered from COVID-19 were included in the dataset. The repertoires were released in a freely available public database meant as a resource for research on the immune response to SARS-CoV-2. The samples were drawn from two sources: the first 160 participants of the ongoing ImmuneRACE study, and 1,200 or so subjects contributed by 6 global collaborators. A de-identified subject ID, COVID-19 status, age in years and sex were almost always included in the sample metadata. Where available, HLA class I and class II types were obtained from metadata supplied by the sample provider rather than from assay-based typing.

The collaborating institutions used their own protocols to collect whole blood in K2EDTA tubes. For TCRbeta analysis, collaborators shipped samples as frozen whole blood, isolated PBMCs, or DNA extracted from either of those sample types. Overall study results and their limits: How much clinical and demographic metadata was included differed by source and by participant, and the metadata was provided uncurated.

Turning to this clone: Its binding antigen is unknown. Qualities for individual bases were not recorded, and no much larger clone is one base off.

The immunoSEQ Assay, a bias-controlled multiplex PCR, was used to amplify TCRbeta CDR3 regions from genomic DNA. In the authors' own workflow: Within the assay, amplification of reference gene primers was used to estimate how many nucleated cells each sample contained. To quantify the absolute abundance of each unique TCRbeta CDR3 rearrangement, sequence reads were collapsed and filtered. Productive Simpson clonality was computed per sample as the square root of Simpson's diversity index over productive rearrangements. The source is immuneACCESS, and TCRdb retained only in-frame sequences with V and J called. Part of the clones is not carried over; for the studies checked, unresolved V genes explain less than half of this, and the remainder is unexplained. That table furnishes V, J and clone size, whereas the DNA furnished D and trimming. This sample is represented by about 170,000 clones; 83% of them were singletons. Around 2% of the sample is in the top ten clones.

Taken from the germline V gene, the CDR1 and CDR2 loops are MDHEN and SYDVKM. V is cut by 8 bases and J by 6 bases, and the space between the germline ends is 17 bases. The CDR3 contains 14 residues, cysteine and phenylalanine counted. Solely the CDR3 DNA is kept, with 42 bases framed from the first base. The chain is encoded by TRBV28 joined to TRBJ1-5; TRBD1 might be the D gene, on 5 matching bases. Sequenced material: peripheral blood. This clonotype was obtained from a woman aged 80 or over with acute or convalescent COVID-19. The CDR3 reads CASSWYNRPQPQHF. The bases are TGTGCCAGCTCGTGGTATAACAGGCCTCAGCCCCAGCATTTT. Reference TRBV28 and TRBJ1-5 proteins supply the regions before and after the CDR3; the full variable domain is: DVKVTQSSRYLVKRTGEKVFLECVQDMDHENMFWYRQDPGLGLRLIYFSYDVKMKEKGDIPEGYSVSREKKERFSLILESASTNQTSMYLCASSWYNRPQPQHFGDGTRLSIL.